The 10 T cell receptor beta chains below were found in one sample sequenced in a study of blood T cells in healthy people across ages (dated by TCRdb to 2015 to 2017). The library was prepared using 5' RACE. The sequencer was an Illumina HiSeq 2500. The second PCR ran for about 6 to 12 cycles and used a J-beta primer mix along with a sample-barcoded 5' primer. TCRdb itself trimmed the public reads at Q25 with fastp, ran MiXCR and retained productive beta chains. CDR3 protein duplicates are merged, each entry listing the most common genes and DNA. This sample lists 1.5 million to 2 million distinct CDR3 sequences; around half were detected once. Approximately 2.1% of the sample belongs to the ten largest clones. Sequencing was performed on blood. These receptors all stem from a woman aged 35 to 49 in good health.

This clonotype has more than one count but fewer than ten. This chain links TRBV21-1 with TRBJ2-7; the listed D gene, TRBD1, was not tested against the DNA. The DNA end is a closer match to TRBJ2-5, so the J assignment may be wrong. TRBV21-1 is a pseudogene segment. The CDR3 consists of 21 residues. The CDR3 here is CASSGRTGGSRGALIMETQYF. In nucleotides, the CDR3 is TGTGCCAGCAGCGGTCGGACAGGGGGCTCTCGCGGGGCCCTGATCATGGAGACCCAGTACTTC.

This clonotype was seen a few times. The rearrangement uses TRBV24-1 and TRBJ2-5; maybe TRBD1 (5 bases). The ends were cut back, 3 bases at V and 9 bases at J, with 10 bases in the middle. Germline CDR1 KGHDR, CDR2 SFDVKD. This CDR3 contains 12 residues. In nucleotides, the CDR3 is TGTGCCACCAGTGATGAACCAGGGCCCCAGTACTTC. This translates into CATSDEPGPQYF.

The rearrangement links TRBV15 to TRBJ1-5; D uncertain. Germline CDR1 LNHNV, CDR2 YYDKDF (reference sequence). CDR3 length equals 12 residues. Trimming cost V 1 base and J 10 bases, with 8 bases left between them. CDR3 loop: CATSRVGPPQHF. The CDR3 nucleotides are TGTGCCACCAGCAGAGTAGGTCCACCCCAGCATTTT.

This clonotype was observed a handful of times. This rearrangement joins TRBV27 to TRBJ2-3; D not certain. The V gene lost 10 bases and the J gene lost 0 bases, with 11 bases spanning the gap. This CDR3 contains 13 residues. Germline V CDR1 and CDR2: MNHEY, SMNVEV (reference sequence). The CDR3 nucleotides read TGTGCCACCTACAAGATTAGCACAGATACGCAGTATTTT. Amino acid sequence: CATYKISTDTQYF.

This clonotype turned up a few times. The J gene is TRBJ1-3, the V gene TRBV6-5; D unclear. Germline V gene sequence: CDR1 MNHEY, CDR2 SVGAGI. V was clipped by 6 bases and J by 6 bases, with 18 bases between them. This CDR3 spans 15 amino acids. This CDR3 reads CASRNTNWAVNTIYF. CDR3 coding DNA: TGTGCCAGCAGAAACACCAATTGGGCGGTAAACACCATATATTTT.

This chain's CDR3 is CASSPGGRSSYEQYF. CDR3 nucleotide sequence: TGTGCCAGCAGTCCAGGGGGACGGAGCTCCTACGAGCAGTACTTC. The chain employs TRBV6-5 and TRBJ2-7; 7 nucleotides line up with TRBD1. Looked up from germline, CDR1 is MNHEY and CDR2 is SVGAGI. V shed 5 bases, J shed 0 bases, and the junction held 7 bases outside the gene matches. This CDR3 has 15 amino acids.

This clonotype was observed a few times. This chain connects TRBV7-2 to TRBJ2-7; 8 bases are a match to TRBD1. The better agreement between TRBJ2-5 and the DNA end casts doubt on the J call. Germline CDR1 is SGHTA and CDR2 is FQGNSA. The CDR3 runs 16 residues. The CDR3 is CASSLELTGERETQYF. The CDR3 DNA reads TGTGCCAGCAGCTTAGAACTGACAGGGGAGCGGGAGACCCAGTACTTC.

For this clonotype: Since the CDR3 does not end with the conserved phenylalanine or tryptophan, this likely comes from a read error. V gene TRBV6-2 or TRBV6-3 combines with J gene TRBJ1-5; D is unresolved. Germline CDR1 reads MNHEY; CDR2 reads SVGEGT. Trimming cost V 2 bases and J 1 base, with 9 bases left between them. The CDR3 is 15 residues long. The CDR3 DNA reads TGTGCCAGCAGTTACCTGGGTTCAAGCAATCAGCCCCAGCATGTT. Translating it yields CASSYLGSSNQPQHV.

About this clonotype itself: The missing conserved phenylalanine or tryptophan at the end of this CDR3 makes a read error likely. The V call is TRBV5-1, the J call TRBJ2-5; D is uncertain. This CDR3 contains 12 residues. From germline, CDR1 is SGHRS and CDR2 YFSETQ. The germline V and J ends were trimmed by 1 base and 7 bases, with 8 bases remaining between them. CDR3 sequence: CASSLTKGTQYI. The CDR3 DNA reads as TGCGCCAGCAGCTTGACAAAGGGGACCCAGTACATC.

The gene calls are TRBV28 and TRBJ1-1, with D unresolved. The germline V gene has CDR1 MDHEN and CDR2 SYDVKM. Between the trimmed V and J ends, which lost 2 bases and 7 bases, there was a span of 11 bases. The CDR3 contains 13 residues. For the CDR3, the DNA is TGTGCCAGCAGTTTAGGTCAGCACAGTGAAGCTTTCTTT. It is translated as CASSLGQHSEAFF.